This note documents a single T cell receptor (beta chain) sequence. Its antigen remains unknown. This record belongs to a study of T cells after yellow fever vaccination. Study-wide context: Any fraction with a low cell number was prepared using SMART-Seq v4 Ultra Low Input.

This CDR3 is 15 amino acids long. The germline gives CDR1 SGHTA, CDR2 FQGNSA. V shed 1 base and J 1 base; nucleotides not matched to a gene: 2. Overall study results and limits: Post-booster samples contained most primary-vaccination clones (approximately 96% CD4, roughly 88% CD8). Abundant clonotypes from the bulk population could have been carried over as contaminants into FACS-sorted repertoires. Only a minor proportion of clonotypes was detected across both CD4 and CD8 compartments.

TCRdb used MiXCR to reprocess the 5' RACE reads, holding one entry per CDR3 protein. Of 300,000 to 400,000 distinct CDR3 sequences listed, 3% to 4.5% were seen once; the top ten hold roughly a quarter. The material sequenced was PBMCs, taken 5 days after the yellow fever booster vaccination. This chain uses TRBV7-2 with TRBJ1-1; 8 bases agree with TRBD1. The receptor's source is a man younger than 35 who received the YFV17D yellow fever vaccine. The CDR3 DNA follows: TGTGCCAGCAGCTTAGGAGGACAGGGGAACACTGAAGCTTTCTTT. Translating it yields CASSLGGQGNTEAFF.